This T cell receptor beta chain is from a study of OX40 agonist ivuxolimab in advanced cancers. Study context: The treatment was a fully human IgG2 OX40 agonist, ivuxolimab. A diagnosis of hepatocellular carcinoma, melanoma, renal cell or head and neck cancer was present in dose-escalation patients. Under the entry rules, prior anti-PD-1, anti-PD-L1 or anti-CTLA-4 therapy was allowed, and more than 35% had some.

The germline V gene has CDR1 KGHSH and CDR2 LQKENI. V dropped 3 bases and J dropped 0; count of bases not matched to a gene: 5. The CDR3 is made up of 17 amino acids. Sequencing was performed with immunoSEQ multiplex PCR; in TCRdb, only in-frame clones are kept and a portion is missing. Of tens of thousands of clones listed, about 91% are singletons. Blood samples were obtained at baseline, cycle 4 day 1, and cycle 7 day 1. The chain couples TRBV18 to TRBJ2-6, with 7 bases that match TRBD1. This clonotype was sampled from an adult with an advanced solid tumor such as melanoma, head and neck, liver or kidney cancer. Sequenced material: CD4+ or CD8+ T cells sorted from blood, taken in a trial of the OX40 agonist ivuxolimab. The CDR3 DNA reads TGTGCCAGCTCACCGGCACAGGGGAGCTCTGGGGCCAACGTCCTGACTTTC. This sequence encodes CASSPAQGSSGANVLTF.